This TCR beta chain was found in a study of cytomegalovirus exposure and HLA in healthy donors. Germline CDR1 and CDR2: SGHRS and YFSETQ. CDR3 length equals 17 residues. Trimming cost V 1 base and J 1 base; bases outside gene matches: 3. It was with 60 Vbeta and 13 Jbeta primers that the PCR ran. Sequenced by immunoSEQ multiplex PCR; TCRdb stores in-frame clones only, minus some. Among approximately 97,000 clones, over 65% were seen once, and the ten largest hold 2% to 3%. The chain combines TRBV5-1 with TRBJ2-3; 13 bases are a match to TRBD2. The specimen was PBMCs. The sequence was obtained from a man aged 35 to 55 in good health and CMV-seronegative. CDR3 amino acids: CASSLQTSGGGTDTQYF. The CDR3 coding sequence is TGCGCCAGCAGCTTGCAAACTAGCGGGGGGGGCACAGATACGCAGTATTTT.